This T cell receptor (beta chain) was profiled in a study of blood T cell repertoires in COVID-19. Data came from immunoSEQ multiplex PCR; TCRdb stores just in-frame clones and leaves some out. Among approximately 460,000 clones listed, roughly 89% were seen once. This clone was detected once. Trimming took 7 bases from V and 7 from J, leaving 14 bases between them. The CDR3 runs 14 residues. The germline V gene encodes CDR1 MNHEY and CDR2 SMNVEV (reference sequence). The V and J genes are TRBV27 and TRBJ1-6; possible D gene TRBD1, 5 bases. The sequence was obtained from a man between 18 and 35 years old with COVID-19, enrolled during active disease. The specimen sequenced was peripheral blood. For the CDR3, the DNA is TGTGCCAGCACCTCGGGACTGTACAATTCACCCCTCCACTTT. Its protein product is CASTSGLYNSPLHF.